This T cell receptor beta chain is from a study of beta chain features in type 1 diabetes. A note on this clone: Its target is not known. Other DNA sequences in the sample encode the same CDR3.

The sequenced template was cDNA made from the entire isolated RNA. About 3.57 million reads, on average, came from each naive, central memory and regulatory T cell sample. Libraries were prepared by immunoSEQ multiplex PCR; TCRdb keeps only in-frame clonotypes and omits some of them. The sample consists of roughly 250,000 clones, more than 65% of them appearing once. It was one heparinised blood draw, averaging about 120 mL, that each donor gave. Study conclusions and caveats: A closer apparent resemblance between naive, central memory and Treg TCRB repertoires was seen in patients than in healthy donors.

The source material was naive CD4+ T cells from blood. The clonotype originates from a man aged 30-40 years in good health.

CDR3 DNA sequence: TGTGCCTGGAGAGGACTAGCGGTATACAATGAGCAGTTCTTC. It encodes CAWRGLAVYNEQFF. The chain employs TRBV30 and TRBJ2-1; 10 bases are shared with TRBD2. J was trimmed by 4 bases and V by 3 bases; bases with no gene match: 3. Germline loops: CDR1 GTSNPN, CDR2 SVGIG (reference sequence). The length of the CDR3 is 14 residues.